The T cell receptor beta chain under discussion was sequenced for a study of shared clonotypes between healthy human individuals. In the study overall: Samples came from a couple of female and a few male donors aged 18 to 49. Findings and limits, study-wide: A generally larger estimated richness was seen in naive subsets than in memory subsets.

The donors were all Caucasian adults (living in Nashville, Tennessee). In the source study's methods: ImmunoSEQ output lacked quality scores and full-length reads, limiting matched filtering. Here immunoSEQ multiplex PCR was the method, and the copy in TCRdb shows in-frame clones only, minus some. V and J calls and clone size are those listed in that table; D and trimming were worked out from the DNA. The table has a few hundred thousand clones, approximately 96% seen once. In the case of this clone: Its specificity is unknown.

V was clipped by 6 bases and J by 0 bases; unmatched bases: 5. This CDR3 is built from 15 residues. In germline, CDR1 is SNHLY, CDR2 FYNNEI. This clonotype was obtained from a man aged 30 to 39 in good health. This chain uses TRBV2 with TRBJ2-4, with 7 bases lining up with TRBD2. The sample consisted of memory CD8+ T cells sorted from blood. Documented subset: CD45RO+ cells pooled with CCR7-negative TemRA cells. The CDR3 is CASRGGTIAKNIQYF. CDR3 nucleotide sequence: TGTGCCAGCAGGGGGGGGACCATAGCCAAAAACATTCAGTACTTC.